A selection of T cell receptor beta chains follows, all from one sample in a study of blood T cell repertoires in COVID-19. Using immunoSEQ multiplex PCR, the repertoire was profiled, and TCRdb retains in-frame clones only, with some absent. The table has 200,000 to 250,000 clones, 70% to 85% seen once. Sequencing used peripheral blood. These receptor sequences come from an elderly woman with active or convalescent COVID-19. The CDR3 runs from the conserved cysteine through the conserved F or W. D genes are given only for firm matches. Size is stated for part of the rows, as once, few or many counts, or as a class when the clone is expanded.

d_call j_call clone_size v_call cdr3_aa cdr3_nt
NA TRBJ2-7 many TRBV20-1 CSASPGGTGIHEQYF TGCAGTGCTAGTCCGGGGGGGACAGGGATCCACGAGCAGTACTTC
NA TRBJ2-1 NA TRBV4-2 CASSQDRVTYNEQFF TGTGCCAGCAGCCAAGACCGGGTCACCTACAATGAGCAGTTCTTC
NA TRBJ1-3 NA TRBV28 CASSLGAKGDTIYF TGTGCCAGCAGTTTGGGGGCGAAGGGAGACACCATATATTTT
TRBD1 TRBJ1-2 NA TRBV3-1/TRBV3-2 CASSQKGAGGYTF TGTGCCAGCAGCCAAAAGGGGGCAGGAGGCTACACCTTC
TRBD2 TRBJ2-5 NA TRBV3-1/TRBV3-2 CARSPGPRAGGPGQETQYF TGTGCCCGCAGCCCGGGGCCCCGCGCGGGGGGGCCTGGGCAAGAGACCCAGTACTTC
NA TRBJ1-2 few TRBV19 CASSIQGQGGYTF TGTGCCAGTAGTATTCAGGGCCAAGGCGGCTACACCTTC
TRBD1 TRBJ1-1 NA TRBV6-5 CASTRQGPAFF TGTGCCAGCACCAGACAGGGCCCGGCTTTCTTT
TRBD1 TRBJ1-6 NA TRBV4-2 CASSPTGQYNSPLHF TGTGCCAGCAGCCCGACGGGACAGTATAATTCACCCCTCCACTTT
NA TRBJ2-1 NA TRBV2 CASIRITGQPLYNEQFF TGTGCCAGCATACGTATTACGGGACAACCCCTTTACAATGAGCAGTTCTTC
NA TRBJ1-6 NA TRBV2 CASSEALLGTNSPLHF TGTGCCAGCAGTGAAGCGCTTCTGGGGACAAATTCACCCCTCCACTTT
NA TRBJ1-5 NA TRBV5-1 CASSFGGINQPQHF TGCGCCAGCAGCTTTGGGGGCATCAATCAGCCCCAGCATTTT
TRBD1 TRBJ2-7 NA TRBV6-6 CASSYSGQPSSYEQYF TGTGCCAGCAGTTACTCGGGACAGCCGAGCTCCTACGAGCAGTACTTC
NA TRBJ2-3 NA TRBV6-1 CASSESWTGGTDTQYF TGTGCCAGCAGTGAATCTTGGACGGGGGGCACAGATACGCAGTATTTT
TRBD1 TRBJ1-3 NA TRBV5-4 CASSLLGQSSGNTIYF TGTGCCAGCAGCTTGTTGGGACAGAGCTCTGGAAACACCATATATTTT
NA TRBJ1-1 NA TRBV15 CATSRVGDTEAFF TGTGCCACCAGCAGAGTAGGGGACACTGAAGCTTTCTTT
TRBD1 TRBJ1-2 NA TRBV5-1 CASSPSPGTAGGGGYTF TGCGCCAGCAGCCCCTCACCCGGGACAGCCGGGGGGGGAGGCTACACCTTC
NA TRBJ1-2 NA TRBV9 CASSARQVTYGYTF TGTGCCAGCAGCGCCCGACAGGTGACCTATGGCTACACCTTC
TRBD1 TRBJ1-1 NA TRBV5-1 CASSPTGQGEAFF TGCGCCAGCAGTCCCACGGGACAGGGTGAAGCTTTCTTT
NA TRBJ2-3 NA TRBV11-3 CASSLTSGRTDTQYF TGTGCCAGCAGCTTAACGAGTGGGAGAACAGATACGCAGTATTTT
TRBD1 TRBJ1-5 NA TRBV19 CASRGQLRNQPQHF TGTGCCAGTAGGGGACAGTTACGCAATCAGCCCCAGCATTTT
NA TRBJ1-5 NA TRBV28 CASSITFWEAKHF TGTGCCAGCAGTATTACCTTTTGGGAGGCAAAGCATTTT
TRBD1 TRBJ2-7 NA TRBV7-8 CASSLVRTVADRALEQYF TGTGCCAGCAGCTTAGTGCGTACGGTTGCGGACAGGGCACTCGAGCAGTACTTC
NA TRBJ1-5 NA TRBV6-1 CASSESGLSNQPQHF TGTGCCAGCAGTGAATCGGGTCTTAGCAATCAGCCCCAGCATTTT
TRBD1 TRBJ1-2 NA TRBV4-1 CASSQGQGASGYTF TGCGCCAGCAGCCAGGGGCAGGGGGCGTCCGGCTACACCTTC
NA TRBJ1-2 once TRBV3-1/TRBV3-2 CACEAENYGYTF TGTGCCTGCGAGGCCGAAAACTATGGCTACACCTTC
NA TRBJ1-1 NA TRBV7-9 CASTDGRDTEAFF TGTGCCAGCACCGACGGGAGGGACACTGAAGCTTTCTTT
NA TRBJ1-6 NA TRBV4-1 CASSQDLRGTLPTYNSPLHF TGCGCCAGCAGCCAAGATTTAAGGGGCACCTTGCCGACCTATAATTCACCCCTCCACTTT
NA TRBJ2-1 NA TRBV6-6 CASSYSNGNEQFF TGTGCCAGCAGTTACTCGAACGGGAATGAGCAGTTCTTC
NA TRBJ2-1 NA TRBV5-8 CASSLVGQRFYNEQFF TGTGCCAGCAGCTTGGTAGGACAGCGTTTCTACAATGAGCAGTTCTTC
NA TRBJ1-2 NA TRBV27 CASSSAGNYYGYTF TGTGCCAGCAGTTCGGCAGGTAACTACTATGGCTACACCTTC
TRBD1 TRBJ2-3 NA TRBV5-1 CASSTGQGDSSTDTQYF TGCGCCAGCAGCACCGGACAGGGCGACTCTAGCACAGATACGCAGTATTTT
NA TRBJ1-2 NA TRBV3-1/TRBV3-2 CASSQVGRIYTF TGTGCCAGCAGCCAAGTGGGGAGGATCTACACCTTC
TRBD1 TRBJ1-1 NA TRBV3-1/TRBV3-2 CASSQDRQGVAFF TGTGCCAGCAGCCAAGATCGGCAGGGGGTGGCTTTCTTT
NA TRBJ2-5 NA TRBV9 CASSVDTGGETQYF TGTGCCAGCAGCGTTGACACAGGCGGAGAGACCCAGTACTTC
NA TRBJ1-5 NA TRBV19 CASSIAAAWRVNQPQHF TGTGCCAGTAGTATCGCCGCAGCCTGGAGGGTAAATCAGCCCCAGCATTTT
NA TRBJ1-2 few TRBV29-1 CSVTLPAGGYTF TGCAGCGTGACCCTCCCGGCGGGTGGCTACACCTTC
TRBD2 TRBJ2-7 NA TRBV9 CASSDGGRGFPDEQYF TGTGCCAGCAGCGACGGCGGGCGGGGGTTCCCCGACGAGCAGTACTTC
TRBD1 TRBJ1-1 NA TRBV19 CASRRQGVGNTEAFF TGTGCCAGTAGAAGACAGGGGGTGGGAAACACTGAAGCTTTCTTT
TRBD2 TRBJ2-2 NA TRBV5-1 CASGPSGGETGELFF TGCGCCAGCGGACCTAGCGGGGGGGAAACCGGGGAGCTGTTTTTT
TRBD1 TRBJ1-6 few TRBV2 CASRGQGNNSPLHF TGTGCCAGCAGGGGACAGGGAAATAATTCACCCCTCCACTTT
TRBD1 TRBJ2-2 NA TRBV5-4 CASSLGGGETGELFF TGTGCCAGCAGCTTGGGAGGGGGCGAAACCGGGGAGCTGTTTTTT
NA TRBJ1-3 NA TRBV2 CASSGASPGNTIYF TGTGCCAGCAGCGGTGCCTCCCCTGGAAACACCATATATTTT
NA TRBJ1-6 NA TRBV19 CASRLGAGLDNSPLHF TGTGCCAGTAGATTGGGGGCCGGATTGGATAATTCACCCCTCCACTTT
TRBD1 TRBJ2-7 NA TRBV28 CASSLGQGAYEQYF TGTGCCAGCAGTTTAGGACAGGGGGCCTACGAGCAGTACTTC
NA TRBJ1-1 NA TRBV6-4 CASRADRSNTEAFF TGTGCCAGCAGAGCCGACAGGTCAAACACTGAAGCTTTCTTT
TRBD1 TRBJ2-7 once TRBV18 CASSPLGQGYEQYF TGTGCCAGCTCACCACTGGGACAGGGTTACGAGCAGTACTTC
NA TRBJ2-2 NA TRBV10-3 CATWQDQFTGELFF TGTGCCACCTGGCAGGATCAATTTACCGGGGAGCTGTTTTTT
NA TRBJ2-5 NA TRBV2 CASSERIAGTHQYF TGTGCCAGCAGTGAACGAATCGCGGGGACCCATCAGTACTTC